This T cell receptor beta chain was sequenced in a study of OX40 agonist ivuxolimab in advanced cancers. In the study overall: Ivuxolimab, an antibody that agonizes OX40 (CD134), was administered to the patients.

Sequenced by immunoSEQ multiplex PCR; TCRdb stores in-frame clones only, minus some. Of tens of thousands of clones listed, approximately 83% are singletons. Germline loops: CDR1 LGHNA, CDR2 YNFKEQ. CDR3 length: 15 amino acids. V was cut by 0 bases and J by 2 bases, with 10 bases left in between. The source was CD4+ or CD8+ T cells sorted from blood, collected in a trial of the OX40 agonist ivuxolimab. The sequence was obtained from an adult with an advanced solid tumor such as melanoma, head and neck, liver or kidney cancer. J is TRBJ2-5 and V is TRBV4-2; D is undetermined. The CDR3 region has the DNA TGTGCCAGCAGCCAAGATATAACTGATCAAGAGACCCAGTACTTC. Protein sequence: CASSQDITDQETQYF.